The source of this TCR beta chain is a study of blood T cell repertoires in COVID-19. The CDR3 is 15 amino acids. The V and J ends lost 4 bases and 0 bases, in that order; junction bases with no gene match: 3. The germline gives CDR1 GTSNPN, CDR2 SVGIG (reference sequence). Original processing methods: Using reference gene primer amplification, nucleated cell counts were estimated. Sequencing used immunoSEQ multiplex PCR; TCRdb keeps in-frame clones, though not all of them. V and J calls and clone size are given by that table; D and trimming were obtained from the DNA. The table lists hundreds of thousands of clones, around 85% of them singletons.

The chain links TRBV30 to TRBJ1-6, with 7 bases matching TRBD1. The sample taken for sequencing was peripheral blood. The receptor's source is a man between 35 and 55 years old with acute or convalescent COVID-19. The CDR3 loop is CAWKGQSSYNSPLHF. CDR3 sequence (DNA): TGTGCCTGGAAGGGACAGAGCTCCTATAATTCACCCCTCCACTTT.